Detailed here is one T cell receptor (beta chain). Its antigen is unidentified. The CDR3 is made up of 13 amino acids. Germline assignment: CDR1 LNHDA and CDR2 SQIVND (reference sequence). J lost 5 bases, V lost 7 bases, and 5 bases had no gene match. The data were obtained in a study of cytomegalovirus exposure and HLA in healthy donors. General study findings and limits: CMV antigen specificity of a few CMV-associated chains was confirmed in vitro. Later analysis showed most CMV-associated TCR beta chains appearing HLA-restricted.

With 60 Vbeta and 13 Jbeta primers, the PCR was carried out. The protocol was immunoSEQ multiplex PCR, while the TCRdb copy is restricted to in-frame clones and leaves out a portion. The sample includes 200,000 to 250,000 clones, 70% to 90% of them seen just once. Material for sequencing was PBMCs. This chain connects TRBV19 to TRBJ1-1, with 9 positions matching TRBD1. This TCR came from a human donor in good health. The CDR3 is CASIRDRETEAFF. DNA of the CDR3: TGTGCCAGTATACGGGACAGGGAAACTGAAGCTTTCTTT.